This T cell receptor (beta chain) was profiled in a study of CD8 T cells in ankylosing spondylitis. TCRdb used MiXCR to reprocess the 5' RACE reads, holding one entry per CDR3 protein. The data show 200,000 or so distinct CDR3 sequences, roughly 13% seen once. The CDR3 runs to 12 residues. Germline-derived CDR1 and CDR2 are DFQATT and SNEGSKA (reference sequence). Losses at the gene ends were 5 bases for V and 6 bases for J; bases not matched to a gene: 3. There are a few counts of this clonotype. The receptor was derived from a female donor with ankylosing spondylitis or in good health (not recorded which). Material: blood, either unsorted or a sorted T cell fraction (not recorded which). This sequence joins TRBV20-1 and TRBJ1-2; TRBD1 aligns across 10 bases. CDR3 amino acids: CSALDRGNGYTF. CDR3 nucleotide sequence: TGCAGTGCTTTGGACAGGGGGAATGGCTACACCTTC.